This T cell receptor beta chain derives from a study of cytomegalovirus exposure and HLA in healthy donors. Study summary: Among about 380 genotyped donors, around 82% fell in the Caucasian-associated ancestry cluster. Study results and limitations: There were about 160 TCR beta chains listed as cytomegalovirus-associated.

PCR involved 60 Vbeta and 13 Jbeta primers. Clones were read by immunoSEQ multiplex PCR, and TCRdb kept only the in-frame ones, dropping some. This sample has some 200,000 clones, with 70% found just once. On this clone itself: Antigen specificity is unknown.

Healthy bone marrow donors made up the donor group. The sequencing input was PBMCs. This receptor was identified in a man in his forties in good health and CMV-seropositive.

The DNA of the CDR3 is TGCAGTGCTAGAGATAAACGGGCGCAGTATTTT. This gives the protein CSARDKRAQYF. The chain recombines TRBV20-1 with TRBJ2-3; no clear D. V dropped 0 bases and J dropped 10 bases, with 8 bases sitting between them. This CDR3 has 11 amino acids. CDR1 is DFQATT and CDR2 is SNEGSKA in the germline V gene (reference sequence).